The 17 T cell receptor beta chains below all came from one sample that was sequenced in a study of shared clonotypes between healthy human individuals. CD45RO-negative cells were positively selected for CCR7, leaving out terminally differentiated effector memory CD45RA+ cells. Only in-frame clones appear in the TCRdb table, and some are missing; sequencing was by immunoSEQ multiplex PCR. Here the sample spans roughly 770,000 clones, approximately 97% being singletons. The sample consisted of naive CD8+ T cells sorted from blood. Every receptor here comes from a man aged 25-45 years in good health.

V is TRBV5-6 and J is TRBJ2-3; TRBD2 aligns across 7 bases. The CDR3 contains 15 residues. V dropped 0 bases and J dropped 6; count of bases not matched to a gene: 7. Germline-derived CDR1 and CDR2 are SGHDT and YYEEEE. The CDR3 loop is CASSLVGSGKDTQYF. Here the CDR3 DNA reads TGTGCCAGCAGCTTGGTGGGGAGCGGGAAGGATACGCAGTATTTT.

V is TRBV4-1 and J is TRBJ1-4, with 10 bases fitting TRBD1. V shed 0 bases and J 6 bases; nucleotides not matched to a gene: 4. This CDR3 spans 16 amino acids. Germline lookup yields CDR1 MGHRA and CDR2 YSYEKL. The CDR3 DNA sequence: TGCGCCAGCAGCCAAGAATGGGGGACAGGGGATGAAAAACTGTTTTTT. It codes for CASSQEWGTGDEKLFF.

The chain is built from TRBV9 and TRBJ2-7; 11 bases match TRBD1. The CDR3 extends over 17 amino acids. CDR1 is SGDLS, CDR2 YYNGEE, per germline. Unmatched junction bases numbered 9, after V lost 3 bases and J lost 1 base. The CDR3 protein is CASSARGGDRGSYEQYF. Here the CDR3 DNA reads TGTGCCAGCAGCGCTAGGGGCGGGGACAGGGGGTCCTACGAGCAGTACTTC.

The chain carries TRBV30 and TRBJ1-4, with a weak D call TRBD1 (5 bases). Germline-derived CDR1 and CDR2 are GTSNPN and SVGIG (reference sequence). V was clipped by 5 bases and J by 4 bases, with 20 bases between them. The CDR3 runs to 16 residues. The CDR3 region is CAWEHWDGSSNEKLFF. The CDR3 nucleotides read TGTGCCTGGGAACATTGGGACGGATCAAGTAATGAAAAACTGTTTTTT.

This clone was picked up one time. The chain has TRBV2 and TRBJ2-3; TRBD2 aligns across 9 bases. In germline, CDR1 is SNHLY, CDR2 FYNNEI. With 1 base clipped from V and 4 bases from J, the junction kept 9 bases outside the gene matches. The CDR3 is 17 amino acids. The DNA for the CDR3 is TGTGCCAGCAGTGAAGACATTCTGACTAGCGGAGCAGATACGCAGTATTTT. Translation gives CASSEDILTSGADTQYF.

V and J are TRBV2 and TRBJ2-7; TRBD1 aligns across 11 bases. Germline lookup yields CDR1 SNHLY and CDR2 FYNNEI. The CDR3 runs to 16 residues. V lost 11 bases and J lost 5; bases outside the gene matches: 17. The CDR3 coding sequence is TGTGCCGGGCTCGAAGGGGGACAGGGGGTAAAGGACGAGCAGTACTTC. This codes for CAGLEGGQGVKDEQYF.

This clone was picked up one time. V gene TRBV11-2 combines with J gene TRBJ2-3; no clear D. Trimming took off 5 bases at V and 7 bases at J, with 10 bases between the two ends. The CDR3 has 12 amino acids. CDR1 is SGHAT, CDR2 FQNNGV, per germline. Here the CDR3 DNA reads TGTGCCAGCAGCCACCTTGGAAATACGCAGTATTTT. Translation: CASSHLGNTQYF.

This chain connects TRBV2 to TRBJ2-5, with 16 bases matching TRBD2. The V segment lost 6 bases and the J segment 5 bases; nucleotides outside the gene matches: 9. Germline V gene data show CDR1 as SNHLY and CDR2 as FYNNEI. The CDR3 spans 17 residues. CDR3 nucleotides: TGTGCCAGCAGCGAGGGACTAGCGGGAGGGCGGAGGGAGACCCAGTACTTC. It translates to CASSEGLAGGRRETQYF. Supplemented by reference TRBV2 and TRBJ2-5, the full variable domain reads EPEVTQTPSHQVTQMGQEVILRCVPISNHLYFYWYRQILGQKVEFLVSFYNNEISEKSEIFDDQFSVERPDGSNFTLKIRSTKLEDSAMYFCASSEGLAGGRRETQYFGPGTRLLVL.

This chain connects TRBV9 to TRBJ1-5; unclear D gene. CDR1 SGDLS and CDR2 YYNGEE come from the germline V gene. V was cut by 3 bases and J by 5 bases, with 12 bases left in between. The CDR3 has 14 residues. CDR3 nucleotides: TGTGCCAGCAGCGAGGGAGCTGCCCATCAGCCCCAGCATTTT. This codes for CASSEGAAHQPQHF.

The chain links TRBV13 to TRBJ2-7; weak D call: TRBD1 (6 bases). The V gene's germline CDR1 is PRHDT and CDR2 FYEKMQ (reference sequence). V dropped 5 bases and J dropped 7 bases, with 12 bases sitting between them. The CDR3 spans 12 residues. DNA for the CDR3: TGTGCCAGCAGCCCAGGGGTGGGTGAGCAGTACTTC. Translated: CASSPGVGEQYF.

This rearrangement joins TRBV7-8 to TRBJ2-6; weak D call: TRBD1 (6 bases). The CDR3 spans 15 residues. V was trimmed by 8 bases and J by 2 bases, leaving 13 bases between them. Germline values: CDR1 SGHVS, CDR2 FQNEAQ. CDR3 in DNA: TGTGCCAGCGACTTCGAGGGGGCTGGGGCCAACGTCCTGACTTTC. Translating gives CASDFEGAGANVLTF.

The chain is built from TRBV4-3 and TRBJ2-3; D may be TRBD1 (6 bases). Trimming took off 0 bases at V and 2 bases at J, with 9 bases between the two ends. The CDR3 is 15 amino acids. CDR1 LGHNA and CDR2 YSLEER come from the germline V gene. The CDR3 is CASSQDKGHTDTQYF. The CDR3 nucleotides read TGCGCCAGCAGCCAAGATAAGGGACACACAGATACGCAGTATTTT.

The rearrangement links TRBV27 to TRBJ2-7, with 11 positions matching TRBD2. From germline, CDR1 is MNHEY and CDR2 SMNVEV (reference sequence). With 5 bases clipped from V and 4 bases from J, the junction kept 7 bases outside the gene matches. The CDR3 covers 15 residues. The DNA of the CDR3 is TGTGCCAGCAGTCTCACCGGGACTAGCGGATACGAGCAGTACTTC. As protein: CASSLTGTSGYEQYF.

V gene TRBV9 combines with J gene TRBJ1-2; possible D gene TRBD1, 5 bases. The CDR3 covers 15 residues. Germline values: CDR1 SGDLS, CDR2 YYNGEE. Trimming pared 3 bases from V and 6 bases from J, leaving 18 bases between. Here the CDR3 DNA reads TGTGCCAGCAGCGCTCAGGGACGGACACGTCATGGCTACACCTTC. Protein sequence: CASSAQGRTRHGYTF.

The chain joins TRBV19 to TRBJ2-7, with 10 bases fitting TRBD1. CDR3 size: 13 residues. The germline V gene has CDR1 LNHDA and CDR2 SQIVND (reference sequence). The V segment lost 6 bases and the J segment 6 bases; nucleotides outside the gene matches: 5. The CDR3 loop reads CASRETGGIEQYF. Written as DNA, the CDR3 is TGTGCCAGTAGGGAGACAGGGGGCATCGAGCAGTACTTC.

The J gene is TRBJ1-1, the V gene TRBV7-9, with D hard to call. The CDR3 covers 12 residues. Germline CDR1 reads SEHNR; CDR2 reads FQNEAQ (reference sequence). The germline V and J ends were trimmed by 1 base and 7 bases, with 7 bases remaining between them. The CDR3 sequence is CASSLGRIEAFF. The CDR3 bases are TGTGCCAGCAGCTTAGGACGGATTGAAGCTTTCTTT.

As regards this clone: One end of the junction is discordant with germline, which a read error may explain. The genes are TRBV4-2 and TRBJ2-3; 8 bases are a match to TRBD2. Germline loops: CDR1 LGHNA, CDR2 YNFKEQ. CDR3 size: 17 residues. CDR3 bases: TGTGCCAGCAGTCAAGCTAGCGGGTGGGCTAGCACAGATACGCAGTATTTT. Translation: CASSQASGWASTDTQYF.